This TCR beta chain was retrieved from a study of cytomegalovirus exposure and HLA in healthy donors. At the level of the study: Of several hundred genotyped donors, more than 65% grouped in the Caucasian-associated ancestry cluster.

The trim removed 8 bases at V and 0 bases at J, leaving 8 bases unmatched. Germline CDR1 and CDR2: MNHEY and SVGAGI. CDR3 size: 15 residues. Primers: 60 Vbeta forward and 13 Jbeta reverse. Sequencing was performed with immunoSEQ multiplex PCR; in TCRdb, only in-frame clones are kept and a portion is missing. The sample contains around 210,000 clones, approximately 85% of which appear only once. As for the donors, each was a healthy bone marrow donor. The TCR sequence derives from a girl aged 2-10 years in good health and CMV-seronegative. The chain employs TRBV6-5 and TRBJ1-2; 8 bases fit TRBD1. Sequencing used PBMCs. This chain's CDR3 is CASEPGGEANYGYTF. The DNA of the CDR3 is TGTGCCAGCGAGCCAGGGGGCGAGGCTAACTATGGCTACACCTTC.